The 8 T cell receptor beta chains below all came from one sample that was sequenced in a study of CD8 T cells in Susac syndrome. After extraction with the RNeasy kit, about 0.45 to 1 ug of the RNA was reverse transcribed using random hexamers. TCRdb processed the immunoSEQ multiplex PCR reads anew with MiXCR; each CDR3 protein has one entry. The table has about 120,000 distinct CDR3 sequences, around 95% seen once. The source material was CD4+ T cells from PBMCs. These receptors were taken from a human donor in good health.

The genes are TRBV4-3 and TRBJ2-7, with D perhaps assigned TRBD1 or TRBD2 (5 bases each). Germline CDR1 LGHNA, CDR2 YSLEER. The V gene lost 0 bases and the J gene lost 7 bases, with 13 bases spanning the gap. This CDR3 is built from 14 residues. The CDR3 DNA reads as TGCGCCAGCAGCCAAGATTACGGGACGGGAGAGCAGTACTTC. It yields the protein CASSQDYGTGEQYF.

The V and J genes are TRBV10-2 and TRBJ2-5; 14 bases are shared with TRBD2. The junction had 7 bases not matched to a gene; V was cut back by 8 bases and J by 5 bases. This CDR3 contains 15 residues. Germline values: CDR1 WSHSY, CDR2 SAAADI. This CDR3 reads CASGGLAGEPETQYF. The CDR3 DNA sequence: TGCGCCAGCGGGGGACTAGCGGGAGAACCCGAGACCCAGTACTTC.

The CDR3 region has the DNA TGTGCCAGCAGACTAGCGGGGGGGACCCAGTACTTC. Protein: CASRLAGGTQYF. The rearrangement links TRBV12-3 or TRBV12-4 to TRBJ2-5; 12 positions agree with TRBD2. With V trimmed by 6 bases and J by 7 bases, 0 bases remained unmatched. The CDR3 spans 12 residues.

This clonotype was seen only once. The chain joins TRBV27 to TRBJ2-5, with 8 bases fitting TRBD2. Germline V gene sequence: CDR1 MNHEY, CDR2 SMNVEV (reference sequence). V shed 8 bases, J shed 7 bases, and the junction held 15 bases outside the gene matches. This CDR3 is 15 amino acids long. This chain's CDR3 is CASGHRAGDEGTQYF. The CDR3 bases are TGTGCCAGCGGACACCGAGCGGGAGATGAGGGGACCCAGTACTTC.

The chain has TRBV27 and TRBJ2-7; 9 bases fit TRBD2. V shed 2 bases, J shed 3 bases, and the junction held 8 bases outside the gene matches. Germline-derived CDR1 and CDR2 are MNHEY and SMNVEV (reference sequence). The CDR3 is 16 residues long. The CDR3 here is CASSLVKGGRVYEQYF. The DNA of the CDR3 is TGTGCCAGCAGTTTAGTGAAGGGCGGGAGGGTCTACGAGCAGTACTTC.

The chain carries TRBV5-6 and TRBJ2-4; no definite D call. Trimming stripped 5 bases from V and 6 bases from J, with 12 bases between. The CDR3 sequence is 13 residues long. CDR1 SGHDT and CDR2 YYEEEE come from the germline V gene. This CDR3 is CASSGRERNIQYF. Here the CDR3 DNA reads TGTGCCAGCAGTGGGCGCGAGCGAAACATTCAGTACTTC.

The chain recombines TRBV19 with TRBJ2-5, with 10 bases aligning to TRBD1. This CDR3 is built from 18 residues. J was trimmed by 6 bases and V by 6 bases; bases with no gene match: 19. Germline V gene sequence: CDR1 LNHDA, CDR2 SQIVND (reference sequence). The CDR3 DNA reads TGTGCCAGTAGCTCTCCTCGACAGGGGGCGAACCCAGGACAGACCCAGTACTTC. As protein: CASSSPRQGANPGQTQYF.

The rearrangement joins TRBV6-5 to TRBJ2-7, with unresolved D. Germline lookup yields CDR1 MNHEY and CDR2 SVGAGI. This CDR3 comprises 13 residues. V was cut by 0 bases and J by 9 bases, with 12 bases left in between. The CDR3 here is CASSYSANMGQYF. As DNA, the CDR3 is TGTGCCAGCAGTTACTCTGCTAATATGGGGCAGTACTTC.